These 29 T cell receptor beta chains came from one sample sequenced in a study of T-cell memory formation after mild COVID-19 (dated by TCRdb to the early 2020s). The protocol used for the library was 5' RACE. The sequencing machine was an Illumina NovaSeq 6000. TCRdb handled the public reads itself, with Q25 trimming in fastp and clone calling in MiXCR, and kept productive beta chains. Each CDR3 protein appears once, grouped with its most common genes and DNA. The sample has 270,000 or so distinct CDR3 sequences on record, about a sixth of them singletons. The ten most abundant clones make up more than 20% of the sample. Sequencing used PBMCs or a T cell subset sorted from them (not recorded which). The receptors were gathered from a man younger than 35 who had mild COVID-19 (a few samples of this study predate the infection). The sample titles of this study are shuffled in the database, so cell type and time point are left out; the donor was told from shared clones.

This clonotype was counted a few times. The chain uses TRBV5-1 and TRBJ1-4, with D tentatively TRBD1 (6 bases). V was clipped by 0 bases and J by 8 bases, with 11 bases between them. CDR1 is SGHRS, CDR2 YFSETQ, per germline. The CDR3 has 14 amino acids. This CDR3 reads CASSLGQGIEKLFF. In nucleotides, the CDR3 is TGCGCCAGCAGCTTGGGCCAGGGGATAGAAAAACTGTTTTTT.

The chain is built from TRBV4-3 and TRBJ2-3; TRBD1 might be the D (6 bases). The CDR3 covers 14 residues. Germline V gives CDR1 LGHNA, CDR2 YSLEER. V was clipped by 6 bases and J by 1 base, with 11 bases between them. The CDR3 region is CASRRTVGTDTQYF. CDR3 bases: TGCGCCAGCAGACGGACAGTAGGCACAGATACGCAGTATTTT.

In this sample, this clonotype turned up a few times. CDR3 sequence (DNA): TGTGCCAGCAGCTCAGACAGGGGGGGGAACATTCAGTACTTC. It yields the protein CASSSDRGGNIQYF. This chain connects TRBV7-9 to TRBJ2-4; TRBD1 matches 9 bases. V lost 4 bases, J lost 7 bases, and 5 bases stayed unmatched. The CDR3 covers 14 residues. CDR1 SEHNR and CDR2 FQNEAQ come from the germline V gene (reference sequence).

The chain links TRBV4-3 to TRBJ2-2, with a tentative D call TRBD1 (6 bases). Germline V lookup: CDR1 LGHNA, CDR2 YSLEER. The CDR3 is 15 amino acids. Trimming cost V 7 bases and J 5 bases, with 17 bases left between them. CDR3 loop: CASKEGTGTTGELFF. In DNA, the CDR3 is TGCGCCAGCAAAGAAGGGACCGGGACAACCGGGGAGCTGTTTTTT.

The chain is built from TRBV6-6 and TRBJ2-7; 7 bases align to TRBD1. Germline-derived CDR1 and CDR2 are MNHNY and SVGAGI (reference sequence). The CDR3 runs to 12 residues. Germline trimming cut 5 bases from V and 6 bases from J; bases unmatched to any gene: 4. CDR3 bases: TGTGCCAGCAGTCAGGGGGTCCTCGAGCAGTACTTC. It encodes CASSQGVLEQYF.

V is TRBV6-5 and J is TRBJ1-4; 8 bases align to TRBD1. There are 14 residues in the CDR3. Trimming at V came to 6 bases and at J to 7 bases, leaving 7 bases not matched to a gene. Germline V gene data show CDR1 as MNHEY and CDR2 as SVGAGI. This chain's CDR3 is CASRIGQGGEKLFF. The CDR3 DNA sequence: TGTGCCAGCAGGATCGGACAGGGCGGTGAAAAACTGTTTTTT.

This clonotype has just a few counts. The chain joins TRBV20-1 to TRBJ1-2, with D perhaps matching TRBD1 (6 bases). V lost 3 bases and J 3 bases, leaving 11 bases between the germline ends. The CDR3 totals 13 residues. Germline-derived CDR1 and CDR2 are DFQATT and SNEGSKA (reference sequence). The CDR3 loop is CSASPPGDYGYTF. CDR3 bases: TGCAGTGCTAGCCCCCCAGGGGACTATGGCTACACCTTC.

This clonotype came up a few times. The gene calls are TRBV11-2 and TRBJ2-2; 7 bases are shared with TRBD1. Germline CDR1 SGHAT, CDR2 FQNNGV. This CDR3 spans 16 amino acids. V shed 5 bases, J shed 1 base, and the junction held 7 bases outside the gene matches. CDR3 sequence: CASSDLRTGNTGELFF. As DNA, the CDR3 is TGTGCCAGCAGCGACCTCAGGACAGGGAACACCGGGGAGCTGTTTTTT.

The rearrangement uses TRBV7-9 and TRBJ2-3, with no clear D. CDR1 and CDR2 (germline): SEHNR, FQNEAQ (reference sequence). The CDR3 extends over 14 amino acids. Between the trimmed V and J ends, which lost 5 bases and 1 base, there was a span of 10 bases. The DNA of the CDR3 is TGTGCCAGCAGCGTAGTGCAGGGCACAGATACGCAGTATTTT. Its translation is CASSVVQGTDTQYF.

CDR3 nucleotide sequence: TGTGCCATCAGTGAGTCGGTTACTGCTGAAGCTTTCTTT. Translating gives CAISESVTAEAFF. The chain is built from TRBV10-3 and TRBJ1-1; D ambiguous. This CDR3 is 13 amino acids long. V lost 0 bases to trimming and J lost 6 bases, with 8 bases between them. Per the germline V gene, CDR1 is ENHRY and CDR2 is SYGVKD.

This clonotype was counted many times. J is TRBJ2-1 and V is TRBV7-8; TRBD2 matches 7 bases. Germline V CDR1 and CDR2: SGHVS, FQNEAQ. Trimming took 1 base from V and 0 from J; bases not matched to a gene: 3. The CDR3 has 16 residues. The CDR3 sequence is CASSLVGGSSYNEQFF. CDR3 DNA sequence: TGTGCCAGCAGCTTAGTCGGGGGGAGCTCCTACAATGAGCAGTTCTTC.

This clonotype has a handful of counts. The chain uses TRBV30 and TRBJ2-7; D might be TRBD1 (5 bases). Trimming took off 4 bases at V and 3 bases at J, with 10 bases between the two ends. Germline CDR1 reads GTSNPN; CDR2 reads SVGIG (reference sequence). This CDR3 is built from 12 residues. The DNA of the CDR3 is TGTGCCTGGAATCAGGGCCGCTACGAGCAGTACTTC. Its protein is CAWNQGRYEQYF. Full variable domain (remainder filled in from reference TRBV30 and TRBJ2-7): SQTIHQWPATLVQPVGSPLSLECTVEGTSNPNLYWYRQAAGRGLQLLFYSVGIGQISSEVPQNLSASRPQDRQFILSSKKLLLSDSGFYLCAWNQGRYEQYFGPGTRLTVT.

This clonotype was picked up a small number of times. The J gene is TRBJ2-3, the V gene TRBV28, with 9 positions matching TRBD2. The CDR3 contains 16 residues. Trimming removed 5 bases from V and 5 bases from J; junction bases left unmatched: 11. Germline V gene sequence: CDR1 MDHEN, CDR2 SYDVKM. The chain's CDR3 is CASSLLLRGGRDTQYF. The CDR3 bases are TGTGCCAGCAGTCTCCTCCTGCGGGGGGGCCGAGATACGCAGTATTTT.

In this sample, this clonotype turned up a few times. The chain is built from TRBV9 and TRBJ2-2; no reliable D call. CDR1 and CDR2 from the germline V gene are SGDLS and YYNGEE. The CDR3 runs 13 residues. The ends were cut back, 5 bases at V and 6 bases at J, with 11 bases in the middle. The DNA of the CDR3 is TGTGCCAGCAGTCCGACATCCCCCGGGGAGCTGTTTTTT. Its translation: CASSPTSPGELFF. Filled out from reference TRBV9 and TRBJ2-2, the complete variable domain reads DSGVTQTPKHLITATGQRVTLRCSPRSGDLSVYWYQQSLDQGLQFLIQYYNGEERAKGNILERFSAQQFPDLHSELNLSSLELGDSALYFCASSPTSPGELFFGEGSRLTVL.

This clonotype has more than one count but fewer than ten. In DNA form, the CDR3 reads TGTGCCAGCAGTTTAAGCGGGGGCGGAGACACTGAAGCTTTCTTT. It codes for CASSLSGGGDTEAFF. The V gene is TRBV28, the J gene TRBJ1-1, with a tentative D call TRBD1 (6 bases). Between the trimmed V and J ends, which lost 2 bases and 3 bases, there was a span of 13 bases. Germline assignment: CDR1 MDHEN and CDR2 SYDVKM. The CDR3 runs to 15 residues. Full variable domain (missing parts from reference TRBV28 and TRBJ1-1): DVKVTQSSRYLVKRTGEKVFLECVQDMDHENMFWYRQDPGLGLRLIYFSYDVKMKEKGDIPEGYSVSREKKERFSLILESASTNQTSMYLCASSLSGGGDTEAFFGQGTRLTVV.

J is TRBJ1-5 and V is TRBV10-3, with D possibly matching TRBD1 (6 bases). Germline V gene lookup returns CDR1 ENHRY and CDR2 SYGVKD. This CDR3 region has 12 residues. The germline V and J ends were trimmed by 8 bases and 7 bases, with 12 bases remaining between them. DNA of the CDR3: TGTGCCATCGGGGGCCCGCGGCAGCCCCAGCATTTT. Translated: CAIGGPRQPQHF.

This clonotype was counted only a few times. In DNA form, the CDR3 reads TGTGCCAGCAATCCTCCGGGACAAGGGTGGGAGACCCAGTACTTC. Its protein product is CASNPPGQGWETQYF. This chain links TRBV6-2 or TRBV6-3 with TRBJ2-5, with D tentatively TRBD1 (6 bases). The germline V gene encodes CDR1 MNHEY and CDR2 SVGEGT. Trimming took 7 bases from V and 5 from J, leaving 20 bases between them. CDR3 length: 15 residues.

The gene calls are TRBV25-1 and TRBJ2-1; 9 bases are a match to TRBD1. Germline V lookup: CDR1 MGHDK, CDR2 SYGVNS. The junction had 9 bases not matched to a gene; V was cut back by 6 bases and J by 6 bases. This CDR3 comprises 15 residues. The CDR3 DNA follows: TGTGCCAGCAGCCCCCGGGGACAGGGTACCAATGAGCAGTTCTTC. Its translation: CASSPRGQGTNEQFF.

The rearrangement uses TRBV29-1 and TRBJ2-5, with TRBD2 as a possible D gene (6 bases). Germline V gene data show CDR1 as SQVTM and CDR2 as ANQGSEA. Trimming cost V 7 bases and J 3 bases, with 15 bases left between them. CDR3 size: 13 residues. Here the CDR3 DNA reads TGCAGCGCAATGACGGGGGAAGAAGAGACCCAGTACTTC. This sequence encodes CSAMTGEEETQYF.

This clonotype came up a few times. The gene calls are TRBV6-6 and TRBJ2-7; D possibly corresponds to TRBD2 (6 bases). The germline gives CDR1 MNHNY, CDR2 SVGAGI (reference sequence). Deletions cut 6 bases from V and 2 bases from J, with 8 bases between. This CDR3 has 12 residues. The CDR3 DNA reads as TGTGCCAGCAGGAGGGAGGCCTACGAGCAGTACTTC. Protein: CASRREAYEQYF.

The CDR3 nucleotides are TGCGCCAGCAGCCCCGGGACAGGGGTGGAGACCCAGTACTTC. Translated: CASSPGTGVETQYF. V is TRBV5-1 and J is TRBJ2-5, with TRBD1 identical over 10 bases. Unmatched junction bases numbered 5, after V lost 4 bases and J lost 5 bases. This CDR3 region has 14 residues. Germline V gives CDR1 SGHRS, CDR2 YFSETQ.

CDR3 sequence (DNA): TGTGCCAGCAGCCGAGCCGCCTCTGGGGCCAACGTCCTGACTTTC. This gives the protein CASSRAASGANVLTF. This chain joins TRBV7-2 and TRBJ2-6; D gene unclear. CDR3 size: 15 residues. Germline V gives CDR1 SGHTA, CDR2 FQGNSA. V was clipped by 5 bases and J by 0 bases, with 8 bases between them. The complete variable domain, with remaining parts taken from reference TRBV7-2 and TRBJ2-6, reads GAGVSQSPSNKVTEKGKDVELRCDPISGHTALYWYRQSLGQGLEFLIYFQGNSAPDKSGLPSDRFSAERTGGSVSTLTIQRTQQEDSAVYLCASSRAASGANVLTFGAGSRLTVL.

The V and J genes are TRBV28 and TRBJ2-7; 9 bases align to TRBD1. The CDR3 totals 15 residues. The V gene end was trimmed by 4 bases and the J gene end by 5 bases; junction bases not matched to a gene: 9. Germline-derived CDR1 and CDR2 are MDHEN and SYDVKM. The CDR3 DNA follows: TGTGCCAGCAGTTCCCACTCGGGACAGGGAAACGAGCAGTACGTC. Translation gives CASSSHSGQGNEQYV.

This clonotype was detected many times. The chain employs TRBV20-1 and TRBJ2-3; possible D gene TRBD2, 5 bases. V was trimmed by 2 bases and J by 1 base, leaving 19 bases between them. The CDR3 has 17 amino acids. CDR1 and CDR2 from the germline V gene are DFQATT and SNEGSKA (reference sequence). Written as DNA, the CDR3 is TGCAGTGCTAGAAGTCCAGGATTCAAGGGAGGCACAGATACGCAGTATTTT. This translates into CSARSPGFKGGTDTQYF.

This clonotype was recorded a few times. The gene calls are TRBV4-1 and TRBJ1-2; TRBD1 aligns across 12 bases. Germline trimming cut 1 base from V and 2 bases from J; bases unmatched to any gene: 11. This CDR3 has 19 residues. Germline lookup yields CDR1 MGHRA and CDR2 YSYEKL. CDR3 sequence: CASSQANRDRGRLNYGYTF. The CDR3, as DNA: TGCGCCAGCAGCCAAGCGAACCGGGACAGGGGGCGGTTGAACTATGGCTACACCTTC.

The V call is TRBV20-1, the J call TRBJ2-6, with a possible D match to TRBD1 (6 bases). The CDR3 is made up of 15 amino acids. Trimming pared 1 base from V and 2 bases from J, leaving 9 bases between. Per the germline V gene, CDR1 is DFQATT and CDR2 is SNEGSKA (reference sequence). DNA for the CDR3: TGCAGTGCTAGAGGTCAGGGGCCTGGGGCCAACGTCCTGACTTTC. It is translated as CSARGQGPGANVLTF.

This chain joins TRBV6-2 or TRBV6-3 and TRBJ2-5, with D possibly called TRBD1 or TRBD2 (5 bases each). Germline assignment: CDR1 MNHEY and CDR2 SVGEGT. This CDR3 has 15 residues. V gave up 0 bases and J gave up 5 bases, with 13 bases separating them. In DNA, the CDR3 is TGTGCCAGCAGTTACTCGACGGGACGGGTGGAGACCCAGTACTTC. Translating it yields CASSYSTGRVETQYF.

This rearrangement joins TRBV4-3 to TRBJ2-3, with TRBD2 matching over 7 bases. V was pared by 0 bases and J by 6 bases, with 12 bases of the junction left unmatched. Germline CDR1 and CDR2: LGHNA and YSLEER. CDR3 length equals 17 residues. Here the CDR3 reads CASSQDLASGDSDTQYF. As DNA, the CDR3 is TGCGCCAGCAGCCAAGATCTAGCAAGCGGGGATTCGGATACGCAGTATTTT.

In its sample, this clonotype was seen a few times. This CDR3 is CASTAFQGNTEAFF. Written as DNA, the CDR3 is TGTGCCAGCACCGCGTTTCAGGGAAACACTGAAGCTTTCTTT. The chain carries TRBV18 and TRBJ1-1; TRBD1 is a possible D gene (5 bases). Per the germline V gene, CDR1 is KGHSH and CDR2 is LQKENI. Trimming shortened V by 8 bases and J by 2 bases, and 15 bases separated the two germline ends. The CDR3 covers 14 residues.